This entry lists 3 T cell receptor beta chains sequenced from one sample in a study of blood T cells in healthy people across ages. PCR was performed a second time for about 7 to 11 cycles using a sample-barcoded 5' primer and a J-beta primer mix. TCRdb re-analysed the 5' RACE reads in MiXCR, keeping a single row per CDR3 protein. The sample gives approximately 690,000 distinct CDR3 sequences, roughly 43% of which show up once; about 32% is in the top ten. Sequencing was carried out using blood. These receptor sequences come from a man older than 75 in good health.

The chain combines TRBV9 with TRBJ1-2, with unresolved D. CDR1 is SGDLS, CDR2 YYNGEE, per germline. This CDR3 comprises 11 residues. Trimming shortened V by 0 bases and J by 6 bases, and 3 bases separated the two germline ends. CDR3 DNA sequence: TGTGCCAGCAGCGTAGCCGATGGCTACACCTTC. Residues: CASSVADGYTF.

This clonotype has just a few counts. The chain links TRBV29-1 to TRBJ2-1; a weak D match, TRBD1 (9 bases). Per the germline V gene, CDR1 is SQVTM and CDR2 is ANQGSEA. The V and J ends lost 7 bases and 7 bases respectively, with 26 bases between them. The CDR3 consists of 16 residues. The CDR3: CSAGDRGWASGNEQFF. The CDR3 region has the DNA TGCAGCGCTGGAGACAGGGGGTGGGCTAGCGGGAATGAGCAGTTCTTC.

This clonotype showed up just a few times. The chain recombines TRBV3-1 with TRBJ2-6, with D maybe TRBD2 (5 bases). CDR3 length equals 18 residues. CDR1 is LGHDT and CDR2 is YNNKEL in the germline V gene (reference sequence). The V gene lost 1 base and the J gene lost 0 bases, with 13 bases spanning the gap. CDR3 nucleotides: TGTGCCAGCAGCCAAGCGAGGGCCACAGCCTCTGGGGCCAACGTCCTGACTTTC. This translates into CASSQARATASGANVLTF.